The sequence of this T cell receptor beta chain was determined in a study of blood T cell repertoires in COVID-19. Trimming took off 4 bases at V and 6 bases at J, with 16 bases between the two ends. Germline V lookup: CDR1 SGHTS, CDR2 YDEGEE. The CDR3 covers 15 residues. In the source study's methods: Amplified reference gene primers provided the basis for estimating nucleated cell counts. Data came from immunoSEQ multiplex PCR; TCRdb stores just in-frame clones and leaves some out. V and J calls and clone size come straight from that table; D and trimming were deduced from the DNA. Here the sample spans over 300,000 clones, 87% being singletons. Individuals aged about 18 to 89 years were recruited from 24 US areas.

The receptor comes from a woman aged 25 to 45 who had recovered from COVID-19. The chain links TRBV5-8 to TRBJ1-4, with a possible D match to TRBD1 (6 bases). The sample was PBMCs or T cells enriched from blood (not recorded which). The CDR3 loop reads CASSPPRGGDEKLFF. The CDR3 DNA follows: TGTGCCAGCAGCCCGCCGCGGGGGGGCGATGAAAAACTGTTTTTT. The full variable domain, in which reference TRBV5-8 and TRBJ1-4 provide the parts outside the CDR3, is EAGVTQSPTHLIKTRGQQATLRCSPISGHTSVYWYQQALGLGLQFLLWYDEGEERNRGNFPPRFSGRQFPNYSSELNVNALELEDSALYLCASSPPRGGDEKLFFGSGTQLSVL.